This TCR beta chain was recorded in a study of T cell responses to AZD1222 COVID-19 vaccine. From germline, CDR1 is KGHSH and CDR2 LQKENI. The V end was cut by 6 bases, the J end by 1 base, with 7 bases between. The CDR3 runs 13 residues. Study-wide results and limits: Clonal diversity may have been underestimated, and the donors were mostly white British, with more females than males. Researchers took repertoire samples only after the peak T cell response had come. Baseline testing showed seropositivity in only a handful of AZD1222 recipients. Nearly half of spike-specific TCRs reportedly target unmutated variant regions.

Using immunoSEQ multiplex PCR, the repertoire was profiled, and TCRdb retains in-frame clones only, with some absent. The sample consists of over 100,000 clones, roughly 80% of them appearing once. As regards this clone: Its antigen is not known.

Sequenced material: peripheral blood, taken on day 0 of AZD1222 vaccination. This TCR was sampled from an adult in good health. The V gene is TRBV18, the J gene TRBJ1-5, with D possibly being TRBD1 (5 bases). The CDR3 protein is CASSEGSNQPQHF. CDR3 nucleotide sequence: TGTGCCAGCTCTGAGGGGAGCAATCAGCCCCAGCATTTT.